The present TCR beta chain was sequenced within a study of identical twins. Template switching created a universal primer site, and the cDNA included unique molecular identifiers. TCRdb called the 5' RACE reads again in MiXCR, with one record for every CDR3 protein. This table has some 240,000 distinct CDR3 sequences, roughly 8% appearing once. This clonotype was observed at least ten times. Its specificity is unknown. The V and J ends lost 1 base and 10 bases, in that order; junction bases with no gene match: 7. This CDR3 has 15 residues. The germline CDR1 and CDR2 sequences are MDHEN and SYDVKM. Overall study results and limits: It was cross-sectional statistical analysis, not following the same donors, that the conclusions relied on. Cord blood's abundant beta clonotypes had fewer insertions, unlike memory repertoires.

These data were also filed under a second study, of yellow fever vaccine responses in identical twins. From that report: Each twin's T cell response to the vaccine was reported to look partly convergent and partly personalized.

The specimen sequenced was CD8+ T cells sorted from blood. The receptor's source is a woman aged 18 to 35 in good health. The rearrangement uses TRBV28 and TRBJ1-6, with TRBD1 identical over 7 bases. The CDR3 DNA sequence: TGTGCCAGCAGTTTATCCCGACAGGGTGACTCACCCCTCCACTTT. This gives the protein CASSLSRQGDSPLHF.